Listed below are T cell receptor beta chains from one sample, sequenced in a study of T-cell reconstitution after alpha-beta-depleted transplantation in children. A single record per CDR3 protein comes from TCRdb applying MiXCR to the PCR reads. The sample lists hundreds of thousands of distinct CDR3 sequences; about 12% were seen once. The sequencing here drew on PBMCs from the stem cell graft donor, taken from the stem cell graft. The receptors were sampled from a human donor who donated a stem cell graft to a child with acute lymphoblastic leukemia. Each CDR3 is given with its conserved first and last residue. The D gene is left open where the match is weak. Size tells how often a clone was seen (once, few, many) or the class of an expanded clone, and some rows leave it out.

abundance | j_gene | v_gene | d_gene | CDR3aa | CDR3nt
many | TRBJ1-3 | TRBV5-5 | - | CASSPVWSGNTIYF | TGTGCCAGCAGCCCCGTTTGGAGTGGAAACACCATATATTTT
many | TRBJ2-2 | TRBV7-2 | TRBD2 | CASSLILAGTGELFF | TGTGCCAGCAGCTTAATACTAGCGGGAACCGGGGAGCTGTTTTTT
medium-sized | TRBJ2-7 | TRBV20-1 | - | CSARDLAEYYEQYF | TGCAGTGCTAGAGATTTAGCGGAGTACTACGAGCAGTACTTC
many | TRBJ1-4 | TRBV27 | TRBD1 | CASSYAPGQVPEKLFF | TGTGCCAGCAGTTACGCCCCGGGACAGGTGCCGGAAAAACTGTTTTTT
many | TRBJ1-1 | TRBV5-1 | - | CASSSKPGRDTEAFF | TGCGCCAGCAGCTCTAAACCCGGGAGGGACACTGAAGCTTTCTTT
many | TRBJ2-7 | TRBV28 | TRBD1 | CASSPTTGTGFYEQYF | TGTGCCAGCAGTCCTACAACCGGGACAGGGTTCTACGAGCAGTACTTC
many | TRBJ1-1 | TRBV29-1 | - | CSVEDRRLGTEAFF | TGCAGCGTTGAAGATCGGCGGTTGGGCACTGAAGCTTTCTTT
- | TRBJ2-5 | TRBV29-1 | - | CSVDVGAYQETQYF | TGCAGCGTTGATGTTGGTGCTTACCAAGAGACCCAGTACTTC
many | TRBJ2-2 | TRBV6-1 | - | CASSEYGARTGELFF | TGTGCCAGCAGTGAGTACGGGGCGAGGACCGGGGAGCTGTTTTTT
many | TRBJ2-7 | TRBV28 | TRBD1 | CASTSGQGGMYEQYF | TGTGCCAGCACCAGTGGACAGGGTGGTATGTACGAGCAGTACTTC
- | TRBJ2-7 | TRBV7-9 | TRBD1 | CASSLGQGVVGEQYF | TGTGCCAGCAGCTTAGGACAGGGTGTAGTGGGCGAGCAGTACTTC
many | TRBJ1-1 | TRBV6-1 | TRBD1 | CASSPSRQGGTEAFF | TGTGCCAGCAGCCCCTCTCGACAGGGAGGCACTGAAGCTTTCTTT
many | TRBJ2-4 | TRBV7-9 | TRBD2 | CASSFGTTAGGFQYF | TGTGCCAGCAGCTTCGGAACAACAGCGGGAGGATTTCAGTACTTC
- | TRBJ1-1 | TRBV18 | - | CASSPKFGGMNTEAFF | TGTGCCAGCTCACCTAAGTTCGGGGGCATGAACACTGAAGCTTTCTTT
many | TRBJ1-5 | TRBV18 | - | CASSPGGQVQPQHF | TGTGCCAGCTCACCAGGGGGGCAGGTTCAGCCCCAGCATTTT
few | TRBJ2-6 | TRBV9 | - | CASSPRGANGLTF | TGTGCCAGCAGCCCCAGAGGGGCCAACGGCCTGACTTTC
many | TRBJ2-6 | TRBV4-2 | - | CASSYRPGPGANVLTF | TGTGCCAGCAGCTACCGTCCAGGACCCGGGGCCAACGTCCTGACTTTC
many | TRBJ2-7 | TRBV27 | TRBD2 | CASTRREGLEQYF | TGTGCCAGCACGAGGCGGGAGGGGCTCGAGCAGTACTTC
many | TRBJ2-1 | TRBV18 | - | CASSPGRQAYNEQFF | TGTGCCAGCTCACCAGGACGGCAAGCTTACAATGAGCAGTTCTTC
many | TRBJ2-3 | TRBV12-3/TRBV12-4 | - | CASSFAGSFFTDTQYF | TGTGCCAGCAGTTTCGCGGGGTCCTTTTTCACAGATACGCAGTATTTT
many | TRBJ2-2 | TRBV12-3/TRBV12-4 | - | CASGYGAQRPGELFF | TGTGCCAGCGGATACGGGGCCCAGCGGCCCGGGGAGCTGTTTTTT
many | TRBJ2-2 | TRBV29-1 | - | CSVGDNTGELFF | TGCAGCGTTGGAGACAACACCGGGGAGCTGTTTTTT
few | TRBJ2-5 | TRBV4-1 | - | CASSRIDYLQETQYF | TGCGCCAGCAGCCGAATAGACTACCTCCAAGAGACCCAGTACTTC
many | TRBJ1-1 | TRBV12-3/TRBV12-4 | - | CASIFGGAGVTEAFF | TGTGCCAGCATCTTCGGGGGGGCAGGTGTCACTGAAGCTTTCTTT
many | TRBJ2-7 | TRBV14 | - | CASSQVPYEQYF | TGTGCCAGCAGCCAAGTGCCCTACGAGCAGTACTTC
many | TRBJ2-3 | TRBV7-2 | - | CASSLVQGADTQYF | TGTGCCAGCAGCTTAGTGCAGGGTGCAGATACGCAGTATTTT
many | TRBJ2-2 | TRBV21-1 | - | CASSRVKRAPNTGELFF | TGTGCCAGCAGTAGGGTGAAGCGGGCTCCGAACACCGGGGAGCTGTTTTTT
many | TRBJ2-5 | TRBV11-2 | - | CASSLRDKGFLEETQYF | TGTGCCAGCAGCCTACGGGACAAGGGTTTTTTAGAAGAGACCCAGTACTTC
many | TRBJ2-3 | TRBV27 | TRBD2 | CASSTGLAREYTDTQYF | TGTGCCAGCAGTACGGGACTAGCGCGGGAATACACAGATACGCAGTATTTT
many | TRBJ2-7 | TRBV7-9 | TRBD1 | CASSARTGGGYEQYF | TGTGCCAGCAGCGCCCGGACAGGGGGCGGCTACGAGCAGTACTTC
many | TRBJ2-2 | TRBV10-3 | - | CAITSARDTGELFF | TGTGCCATCACTTCGGCCAGGGACACCGGGGAGCTGTTTTTT
- | TRBJ1-5 | TRBV2 | - | CASIGEGNQPQHF | TGTGCCAGCATAGGGGAGGGCAATCAGCCCCAGCATTTT
many | TRBJ2-2 | TRBV21-1 | - | CASSVRVKIDGELFF | TGTGCCAGCAGCGTCCGGGTCAAGATCGACGGGGAGCTGTTTTTT
few | TRBJ2-5 | TRBV18 | - | CASSPSSMETQYF | TGTGCCAGCTCACCGTCAAGTATGGAGACCCAGTACTTC